The T cell receptor beta chain described here comes from a study of blood T cell repertoires in COVID-19. On the study more broadly: Both acute and convalescent COVID-19 samples were obtained from the United States, Italy and Spain. T cells, B-cell-depleted T cells, or PBMCs supplied cDNA or gDNA.

As processed by the authors: Nucleated cell counts were estimated from reference gene primer amplification. TCRdb keeps only in-frame clones here, not all; method: immunoSEQ multiplex PCR. The V and J calls and clone size come from that table; D and trimming were worked out from the DNA. The sample lists approximately 54,000 clones, roughly 81% occurring once. The sample was peripheral blood. The sequence derives from a woman between 55 and 75 years old with acute or convalescent COVID-19.

CDR3 nucleotides: TGTGCCAGCAGTTCCAGGACTAGCGGTACCGGGGAGCTGTTTTTT. Translating it yields CASSSRTSGTGELFF. The chain combines TRBV6-5 with TRBJ2-2; 10 bases map to TRBD2. Germline loops: CDR1 MNHEY, CDR2 SVGAGI. Trimming removed 4 bases from V and 5 bases from J; junction bases left unmatched: 4. This CDR3 contains 15 residues.